These 10 T cell receptor beta chains were sequenced from one sample in a study of cytomegalovirus exposure and HLA in healthy donors. The primer mix had 60 Vbeta and 13 Jbeta primers. Clones were sequenced by immunoSEQ multiplex PCR, and TCRdb holds only the in-frame ones, with some missing. The sample consists of approximately 32,000 clones, around nine tenths of them appearing once. The source material was PBMCs. Receptor source: a woman aged 18-30 years in good health and CMV-seronegative.

The chain employs TRBV27 and TRBJ1-4; a possible D gene is TRBD1 (5 bases). The CDR3 has 15 amino acids. Germline CDR1 and CDR2: MNHEY and SMNVEV (reference sequence). Trimming cost V 0 bases and J 5 bases, with 10 bases left between them. In nucleotides, the CDR3 is TGTGCCAGCAGTTTATCGGCGGGGACCAATGAAAAACTGTTTTTT. Amino acids: CASSLSAGTNEKLFF.

The table lists this clone with a count of one. This chain joins TRBV7-3 and TRBJ2-1, with 9 bases that match TRBD2. The trim removed 1 base at V and 7 bases at J, leaving 5 bases unmatched. The CDR3 consists of 15 residues. The germline gives CDR1 SGHTA, CDR2 FQGTGA. The CDR3 loop is CASSLRASGVNEQFF. CDR3 nucleotide sequence: TGTGCCAGCAGCTTAAGGGCTAGCGGGGTTAATGAGCAGTTCTTC.

V gene TRBV27 combines with J gene TRBJ1-2; 8 nucleotides align to TRBD1. CDR1 is MNHEY, CDR2 SMNVEV, per germline (reference sequence). This CDR3 has 13 residues. The V and J ends lost 3 bases and 8 bases, in that order; junction bases with no gene match: 5. CDR3 nucleotides: TGTGCCAGCAGTTTTGACAGGGGTGGAGGCTACACCTTC. This encodes CASSFDRGGGYTF.

The rearrangement uses TRBV27 and TRBJ2-2; 8 bases line up with TRBD1. The CDR3 consists of 15 residues. Germline V gene data show CDR1 as MNHEY and CDR2 as SMNVEV (reference sequence). The junction had 7 bases not matched to a gene; V was cut back by 6 bases and J by 4 bases. The CDR3 DNA reads as TGTGCCAGCAGCAGCCGACAGGGGATCACCGGGGAGCTGTTTTTT. Translating it yields CASSSRQGITGELFF.

The table lists this clone with a few counts. The V call is TRBV2, the J call TRBJ1-3, with 8 bases matching TRBD1. CDR1 SNHLY and CDR2 FYNNEI come from the germline V gene. The CDR3 contains 13 residues. V was pared by 9 bases and J by 0 bases, with 1 base of the junction left unmatched. In DNA form, the CDR3 reads TGTGCCAGAGGGACAGGCTCTGGAAACACCATATATTTT. The encoded protein is CARGTGSGNTIYF.

V and J are TRBV7-3 and TRBJ1-5; no clear D. Trimming removed 8 bases at V and 3 bases at J, with 17 bases between. CDR3 length: 15 amino acids. CDR1 and CDR2 (germline): SGHTA, FQGTGA. CDR3 sequence: CASRRSHGVNQPQHF. The CDR3, as DNA: TGTGCCAGCCGCCGATCGCACGGAGTCAATCAGCCCCAGCATTTT. The whole variable domain, remainder taken from reference TRBV7-3 and TRBJ1-5, is GAGVSQTPSNKVTEKGKYVELRCDPISGHTALYWYRQSLGQGPEFLIYFQGTGAADDSGLPNDRFFAVRPEGSVSTLKIQRTERGDSAVYLCASRRSHGVNQPQHFGDGTRLSIL.

V gene TRBV14 combines with J gene TRBJ1-1, with a tentative D call TRBD1 (5 bases). CDR1 is SGHDN, CDR2 FVKESK, per germline. V dropped 2 bases and J dropped 11 bases, with 21 bases sitting between them. The CDR3 length is 15 residues. CDR3 DNA: TGTGCCAGCAGCCAATCATTGGCAGGGTCCTCTTTGGCTTTCTTT. It specifies CASSQSLAGSSLAFF.

The chain carries TRBV28 and TRBJ1-5; D unclear. Between the trimmed V and J ends, which lost 3 bases and 4 bases, there was a span of 4 bases. This CDR3 is built from 12 residues. Per germline, CDR1 MDHEN and CDR2 SYDVKM. The CDR3 sequence is CASSLRNQPQHF. CDR3 DNA: TGTGCCAGCAGTTTGAGAAATCAGCCCCAGCATTTT.

The rearrangement links TRBV19 to TRBJ1-1; TRBD1 agrees at 8 bases. CDR3 size: 15 residues. In germline, CDR1 is LNHDA, CDR2 SQIVND (reference sequence). V dropped 5 bases and J dropped 5; count of bases not matched to a gene: 10. CDR3 protein: CASSLGQGGWTEAFF. CDR3 DNA sequence: TGTGCCAGTAGTCTAGGACAGGGAGGTTGGACTGAAGCTTTCTTT.

In its sample, this clone was seen a few times. The gene calls are TRBV19 and TRBJ1-1; TRBD1 matches 8 bases. V dropped 7 bases and J dropped 2; count of bases not matched to a gene: 9. The CDR3 runs to 15 residues. Germline loops: CDR1 LNHDA, CDR2 SQIVND (reference sequence). CDR3 DNA sequence: TGTGCCAGTATGGTTGGACAGGGCTTCAACACTGAAGCTTTCTTT. Protein: CASMVGQGFNTEAFF.